What follows are 6 T cell receptor beta chains derived from one specimen sequenced in a study of cytomegalovirus exposure and HLA in healthy donors. Amplification used 60 Vbeta primers and 13 Jbeta primers. The repertoire was sequenced with immunoSEQ multiplex PCR; TCRdb's copy has only in-frame clones and lacks some. Altogether about 170,000 clones are present, more than 80% being singletons, with the ten largest covering 0.7% to 0.95%. Sequencing was done on a sample of PBMCs. The source of these receptors is a woman aged 18-35 years in good health and CMV-seronegative.

This rearrangement joins TRBV6-5 to TRBJ2-7; 8 bases line up with TRBD2. The CDR3 spans 11 residues. Trimming at V came to 5 bases and at J to 8 bases, leaving 2 bases not matched to a gene. Germline values: CDR1 MNHEY, CDR2 SVGAGI. The CDR3 DNA reads as TGTGCCAGCAGTCGGGGGGGGCAGCAGTACTTC. Its translation: CASSRGGQQYF.

The rearrangement joins TRBV28 to TRBJ2-7, with no clear D. CDR1 and CDR2 from the germline V gene are MDHEN and SYDVKM. CDR3 length: 11 amino acids. Trimming pared 5 bases from V and 3 bases from J, leaving 5 bases between. The CDR3 protein is CASSILYEQYF. Written as DNA, the CDR3 is TGTGCCAGCAGTATCCTCTACGAGCAGTACTTC.

The chain has TRBV30 and TRBJ1-1, with D possibly being TRBD1 (6 bases). The CDR3 sequence is 13 residues long. The germline CDR1 and CDR2 sequences are GTSNPN and SVGIG (reference sequence). This CDR3 is CAGAGGAGAEAFF. CDR3 coding DNA: TGTGCGGGCGCTGGGGGGGCTGGCGCTGAAGCTTTCTTT.

The chain recombines TRBV19 with TRBJ1-1; TRBD1 aligns across 11 bases. This CDR3 contains 15 residues. After removal of 5 bases from V and 5 bases from J, the junction contained 7 bases not matched to a gene. Germline lookup yields CDR1 LNHDA and CDR2 SQIVND (reference sequence). As DNA, the CDR3 is TGTGCCAGTAGTTTCCGGGACAGGGGGGGGACTGAAGCTTTCTTT. Its protein is CASSFRDRGGTEAFF.

The rearrangement links TRBV30 to TRBJ2-6, with D perhaps matching TRBD1 (5 bases). Germline V gene sequence: CDR1 GTSNPN, CDR2 SVGIG (reference sequence). The CDR3 extends over 14 amino acids. Deletions cut 1 base from V and 2 bases from J, with 6 bases between. The CDR3 is CAWSAGTGANVLTF. As DNA, the CDR3 is TGTGCCTGGAGTGCAGGGACTGGGGCCAACGTCCTGACTTTC.

The rearrangement links TRBV25-1 to TRBJ2-7, with 7 positions matching TRBD1. From germline, CDR1 is MGHDK and CDR2 SYGVNS. V shed 4 bases and J 2 bases; nucleotides not matched to a gene: 8. The CDR3 runs to 15 residues. The CDR3 region is CASSAAQGRTYEQYF. DNA for the CDR3: TGTGCCAGCAGTGCCGCACAGGGGCGGACCTACGAGCAGTACTTC.